A single sample gave rise to the 4 T cell receptor beta chains below, sequenced in a study of T cell repertoires in cytomegalovirus infection. Using its own MiXCR run on the reads, TCRdb lists one record per CDR3 protein. Here the sample spans approximately 750,000 distinct CDR3 sequences, less than 40% being singletons. Sequencing was carried out using PBMCs. Receptors were obtained from a human donor in good health (CMV status not recorded). Some clones in this sample may be carry-over from other donors' samples.

The chain couples TRBV28 to TRBJ1-1, with 7 nucleotides matching TRBD1. Germline V gene lookup returns CDR1 MDHEN and CDR2 SYDVKM. J gave up 11 bases and V 6 bases, and 6 bases lay outside the gene matches. CDR3 length: 11 residues. This chain's CDR3 is CASSQLRGAFF. For the CDR3, the DNA is TGTGCCAGCAGCCAACTCAGGGGGGCTTTCTTT.

This clonotype showed up just a few times. The chain joins TRBV28 to TRBJ1-2; TRBD1 aligns across 10 bases. The CDR3 has 17 residues. V lost 5 bases, J lost 2 bases, and 11 bases stayed unmatched. The germline CDR1 and CDR2 sequences are MDHEN and SYDVKM. The CDR3 loop is CASSPTSLGQGNYGYTF. In DNA, the CDR3 is TGTGCCAGCAGTCCCACCTCCCTGGGACAGGGGAACTATGGCTACACCTTC.

This clonotype occurred a few times. The rearrangement joins TRBV7-6 to TRBJ2-5; D unresolved. This CDR3 is built from 13 residues. Germline V gene sequence: CDR1 SGHVS, CDR2 FNYEAQ. The V gene lost 1 base and the J gene lost 5 bases, with 8 bases spanning the gap. Here the CDR3 DNA reads TGTGCCAGCAGCTTAGGGCCCTTCGAGACCCAGTACTTC. It encodes CASSLGPFETQYF.

This sequence joins TRBV30 and TRBJ2-7; D is perhaps TRBD1 or TRBD2 (6 bases each). Germline V gene data show CDR1 as GTSNPN and CDR2 as SVGIG (reference sequence). The CDR3 totals 12 residues. The V and J ends lost 5 bases and 5 bases respectively, with 13 bases between them. The CDR3 is CAWGGGIDEQYF. CDR3 sequence (DNA): TGTGCCTGGGGAGGGGGGATCGACGAGCAGTACTTC.